This TCR beta chain was recovered during a study of regulatory and conventional T cells in RAG deficiency. Remarks on this clone: Its specificity is unknown.

Whole-study results and caveats: Patient subsets had shorter CDR3s; Omenn Treg-Tconv overlap exceeded 75%. Other subsets showed about 10-fold reductions, but Treg unique TCR beta sequences fell 80 to 100-fold in these patients.

The CDR3 is 16 residues long. Germline-derived CDR1 and CDR2 are SGHDT and YYEEEE. The ends were cut back, 0 bases at V and 3 bases at J, with 15 bases in the middle. Regulatory T cells were sorted from blood as CD4+ CD25-high CD127-low cells. Some clones are missing from TCRdb's copy, which holds only in-frame ones; the method was immunoSEQ multiplex PCR. The profile shows over 7,000 clones, approximately 89% of them singletons. Another study also made use of these data, one on regulatory T cells. That publication notes: Amplification used 52 TRBV primers and 13 TRBJ primers.

Sequencing was performed on CD127- CD25+ CD4+ Tregs sorted from blood. The V and J genes are TRBV5-6 and TRBJ1-2, with D unresolved. The sequence derives from a human donor in good health. CDR3 amino acids: CASSLALRERDYGYTF. The CDR3, as DNA: TGTGCCAGCAGCTTGGCCCTACGGGAGAGGGACTATGGCTACACCTTC.